The following is a T cell receptor beta chain sequence with its context. Its antigen is currently unknown. This record comes from a study of shared clonotypes between healthy human individuals. Study-wide points: It was the non-shared clonotypes that had lower generation probabilities than clonotypes shared by all four donors.

The CDR3 has 12 residues. CDR1 and CDR2 (germline): GTSNPN, SVGIG (reference sequence). Trimming cost V 1 base and J 4 bases, with 6 bases left between them. Clones were sequenced by immunoSEQ multiplex PCR, and TCRdb holds only the in-frame ones, with some missing. There are around 1 million clones in the sample; approximately 80% occur only once, and about 1.5% lies in the top ten. Sequencing input: memory CD4+ T cells sorted from blood. Noted subset: CD45RA-negative fraction. This receptor was obtained from a man between 18 and 29 years old in good health. V usage is TRBV30 and J usage is TRBJ2-3; D remains ambiguous. CDR3 protein: CAWSGPPDTQYF. The CDR3 coding sequence is TGTGCCTGGAGTGGCCCACCAGATACGCAGTATTTT.